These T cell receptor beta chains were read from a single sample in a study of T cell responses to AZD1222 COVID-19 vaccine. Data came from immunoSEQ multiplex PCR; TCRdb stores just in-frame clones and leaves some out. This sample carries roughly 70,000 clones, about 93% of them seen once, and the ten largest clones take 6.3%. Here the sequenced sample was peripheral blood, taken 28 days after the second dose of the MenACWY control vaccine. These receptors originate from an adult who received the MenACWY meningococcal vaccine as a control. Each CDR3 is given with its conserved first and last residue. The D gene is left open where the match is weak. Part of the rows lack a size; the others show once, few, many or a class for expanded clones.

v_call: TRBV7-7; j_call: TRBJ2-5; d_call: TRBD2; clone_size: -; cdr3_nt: TGTGCCAGCAGCTCCAGCGTCGGACTAGCGGGACTAGAGACCCAGTACTTC; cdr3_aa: CASSSSVGLAGLETQYF
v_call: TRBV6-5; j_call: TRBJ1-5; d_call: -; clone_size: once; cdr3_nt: TGTGCCAGCAGTTACTCGACGAGCGAGCCCCAGCATTTT; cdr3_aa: CASSYSTSEPQHF
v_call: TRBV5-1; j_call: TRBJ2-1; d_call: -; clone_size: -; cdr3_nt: TGCGCCAGCAGCCTATCCGGAGCGAATGAGCAGTTCTTC; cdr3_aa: CASSLSGANEQFF
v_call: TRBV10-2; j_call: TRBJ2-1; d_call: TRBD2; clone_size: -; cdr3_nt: TGCGCCAGCGGTTCGTTGTCTAGCGGGAGTGGGGAGCAGTTCTTC; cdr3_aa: CASGSLSSGSGEQFF
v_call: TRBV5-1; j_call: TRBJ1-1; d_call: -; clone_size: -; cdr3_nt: TGCGCCAGCAGCTTGACCCCGGATTCGACGGCGAACACTGAAGCTTTCTTT; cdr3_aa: CASSLTPDSTANTEAFF
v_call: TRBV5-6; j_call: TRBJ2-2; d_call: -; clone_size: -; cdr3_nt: TGTGCCAGCAGCTTGGCCGGCCGTGGGGGAACCGGGGAGCTGTTTTTT; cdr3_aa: CASSLAGRGGTGELFF
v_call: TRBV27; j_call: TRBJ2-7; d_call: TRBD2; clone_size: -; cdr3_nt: TGTGCCAGCAGTACGCGACTAGCGGGAGCGAACTACGAGCAGTACTTC; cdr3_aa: CASSTRLAGANYEQYF
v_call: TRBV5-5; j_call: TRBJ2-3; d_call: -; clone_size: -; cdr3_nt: TGTGCCAGCAGCCTTGCGGGGACAACTAGCACAGATACGCAGTATTTT; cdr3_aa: CASSLAGTTSTDTQYF
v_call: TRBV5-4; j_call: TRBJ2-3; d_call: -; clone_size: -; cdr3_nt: TGTGCCAGCAGCGCCCGGGCCCTCCAGGACACAGATACGCAGTATTTT; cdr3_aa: CASSARALQDTDTQYF
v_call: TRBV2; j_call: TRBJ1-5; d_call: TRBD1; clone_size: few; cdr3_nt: TGTGCCAGCTCAGCGACAGGGGGCGGTTCTAGTCAGCCCCAGCATTTT; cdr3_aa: CASSATGGGSSQPQHF
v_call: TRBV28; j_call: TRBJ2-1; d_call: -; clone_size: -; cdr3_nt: TGTGCCAGCAGCTCAGCTGGGTCGACAGTCTTC; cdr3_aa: CASSSAGSTVF
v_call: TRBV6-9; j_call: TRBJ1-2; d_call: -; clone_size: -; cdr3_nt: TGTGCCAGCAGTTCAAGAGCTAACTATGGCTACACCTTC; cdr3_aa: CASSSRANYGYTF
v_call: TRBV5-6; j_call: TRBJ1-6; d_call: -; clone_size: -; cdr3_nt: TGTGCCAGCAGCTTCATCAATTCACCCCTCCACTTT; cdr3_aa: CASSFINSPLHF
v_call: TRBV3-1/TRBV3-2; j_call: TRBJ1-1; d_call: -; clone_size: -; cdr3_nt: TGTGCCAGCAGCCAAGAATGGCAGGGTTGGACTGAAGCTTTCTTT; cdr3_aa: CASSQEWQGWTEAFF
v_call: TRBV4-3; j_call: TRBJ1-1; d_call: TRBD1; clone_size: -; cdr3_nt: TGCGCCAGCAGCCAAGTCTCAGGGGGTGGCACTGAAGCTTTCTTT; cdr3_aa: CASSQVSGGGTEAFF
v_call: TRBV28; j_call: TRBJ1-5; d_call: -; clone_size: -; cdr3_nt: TGTGCCAGCAGTTTAATACAGGTTCGAAGGGCTCAGCCCCAGCATTTT; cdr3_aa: CASSLIQVRRAQPQHF
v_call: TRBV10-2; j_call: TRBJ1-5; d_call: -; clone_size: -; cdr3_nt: TGCGCCAGCAGTGAGGGTTATAGCAATCAGCCCCAGCATTTT; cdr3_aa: CASSEGYSNQPQHF
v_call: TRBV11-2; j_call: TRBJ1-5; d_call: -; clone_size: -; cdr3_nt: TGTGCCAGCAGCCGAGGGGGGGATCAGCCCCAGCATTTT; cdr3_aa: CASSRGGDQPQHF
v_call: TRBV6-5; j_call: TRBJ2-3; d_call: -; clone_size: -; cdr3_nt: TGTGCCAGCAGTTCCCTTGGGAGCCACGCTACGCAGTATTTT; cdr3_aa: CASSSLGSHATQYF
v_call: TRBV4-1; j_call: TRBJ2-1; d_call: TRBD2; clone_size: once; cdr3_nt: TGCGCCAGCAGCCAGGTAACTAGCGGGAGTTTCAATGAGCAGTTCTTC; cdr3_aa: CASSQVTSGSFNEQFF
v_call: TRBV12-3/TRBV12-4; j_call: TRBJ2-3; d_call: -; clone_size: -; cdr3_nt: TGTGCCAGCAGTATCCCAGGGGTGGATACGCAGTATTTT; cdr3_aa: CASSIPGVDTQYF
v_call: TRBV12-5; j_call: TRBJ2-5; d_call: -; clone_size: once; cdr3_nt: TGTGCTAGTGGCGGGACCTCCATACTCGAGACCCAGTACTTC; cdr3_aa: CASGGTSILETQYF
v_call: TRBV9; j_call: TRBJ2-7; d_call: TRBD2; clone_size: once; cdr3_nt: TGTGCCAGCAGGTCCCCGGGACTAGCGGATGTCTCCTACGAGCAGTACTTC; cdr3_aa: CASRSPGLADVSYEQYF
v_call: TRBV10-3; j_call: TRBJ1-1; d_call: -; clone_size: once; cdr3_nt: TGTGCCATCCGCCCCTCGGCGAACACTGAAGCTTTCTTT; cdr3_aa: CAIRPSANTEAFF
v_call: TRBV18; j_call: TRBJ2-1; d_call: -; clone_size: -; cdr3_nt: TGTGCCAGCTCGCTGCCCGGCTCCTACGTTACGGAGCAGTTCTTC; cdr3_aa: CASSLPGSYVTEQFF
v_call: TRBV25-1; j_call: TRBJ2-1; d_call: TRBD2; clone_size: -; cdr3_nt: TGTGCCAGCAGTGGCTCACTAGCGGAGGATTACAATGAGCAGTTCTTC; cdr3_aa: CASSGSLAEDYNEQFF
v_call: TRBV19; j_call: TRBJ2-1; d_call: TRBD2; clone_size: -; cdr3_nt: TGTGCCAGTAGCGGGGGCGGGAGGTGGACCTACAATGAGCAGTTCTTC; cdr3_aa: CASSGGGRWTYNEQFF
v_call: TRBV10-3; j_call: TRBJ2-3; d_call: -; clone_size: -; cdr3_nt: TGTGCCATCAGTGACGCTTACACAGATACGCAGTATTTT; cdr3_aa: CAISDAYTDTQYF
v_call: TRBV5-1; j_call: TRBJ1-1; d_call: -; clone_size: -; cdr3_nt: TGCGCCAGCAGCCCGGACACCCCCTTCCCCACTGAAGCTTTCTTT; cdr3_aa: CASSPDTPFPTEAFF
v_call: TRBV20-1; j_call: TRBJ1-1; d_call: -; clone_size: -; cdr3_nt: TGCAGTGCTAGTTGGCAGGACATCCCTGAAGCTTTCTTT; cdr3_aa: CSASWQDIPEAFF
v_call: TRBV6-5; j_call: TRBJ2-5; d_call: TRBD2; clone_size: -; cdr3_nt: TGTGCCAGCAGTTACCGGACTAGCGCAGAGACCCAGTACTTC; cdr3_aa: CASSYRTSAETQYF
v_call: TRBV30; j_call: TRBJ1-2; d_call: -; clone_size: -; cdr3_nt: TGTGCCTGGAGCTTACAGGGTGGCTATGGCTACACCTTC; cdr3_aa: CAWSLQGGYGYTF
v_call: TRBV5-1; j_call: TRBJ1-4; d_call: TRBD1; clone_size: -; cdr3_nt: TGCGCCAGCAGCTCGGGACAGCTAAATGAAAAACTGTTTTTT; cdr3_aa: CASSSGQLNEKLFF
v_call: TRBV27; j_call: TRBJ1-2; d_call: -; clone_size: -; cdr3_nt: TGTGCCAGCAGTTTAGGCGGCGAGGTGAGGGGCTACACCTTC; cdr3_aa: CASSLGGEVRGYTF
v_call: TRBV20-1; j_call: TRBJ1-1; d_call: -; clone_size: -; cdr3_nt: TGCAGTGCTAGTAGGGGCTCGGTGACTGAAGCTTTCTTT; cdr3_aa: CSASRGSVTEAFF
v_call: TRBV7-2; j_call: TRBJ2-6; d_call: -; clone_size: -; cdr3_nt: TGTGCCAGCAGCTTAGTGGCTGACATGGGGGCCAACGTCCTGACTTTC; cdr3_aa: CASSLVADMGANVLTF
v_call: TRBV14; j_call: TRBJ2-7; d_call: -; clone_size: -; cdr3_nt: TGTGCCAGCAGCCAAGGCTCGACCGACGAGCAGTACTTC; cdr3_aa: CASSQGSTDEQYF
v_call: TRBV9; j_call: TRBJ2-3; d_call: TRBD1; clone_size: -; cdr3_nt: TGTGCCAGCAGCCCGGTCGGACAGGGAATAGATACGCAGTATTTT; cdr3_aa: CASSPVGQGIDTQYF
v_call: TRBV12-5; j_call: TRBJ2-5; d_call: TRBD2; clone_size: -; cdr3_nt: TGTGCTAGTGCGGGGGGAGAGACCCAGTACTTC; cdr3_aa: CASAGGETQYF
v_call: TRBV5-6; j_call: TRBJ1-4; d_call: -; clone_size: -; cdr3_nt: TGTGCCAGCAGCTCAGGAAACTCGAATGAAAAACTGTTTTTT; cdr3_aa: CASSSGNSNEKLFF
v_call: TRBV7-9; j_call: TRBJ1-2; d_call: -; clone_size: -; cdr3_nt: TGTGCCAGCAGCTCTTCAAATAACTATGGCTACACCTTC; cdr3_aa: CASSSSNNYGYTF
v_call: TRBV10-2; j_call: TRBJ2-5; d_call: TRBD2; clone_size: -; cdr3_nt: TGCGCCAGCAGTCTAGCGGGAAGGGAGACCCAGTACTTC; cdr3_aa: CASSLAGRETQYF
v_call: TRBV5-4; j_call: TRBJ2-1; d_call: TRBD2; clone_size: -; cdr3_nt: TGTGCCAGCAGCGAGGCTAGCGGGAGTAGGGATGAGCAGTTCTTC; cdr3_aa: CASSEASGSRDEQFF
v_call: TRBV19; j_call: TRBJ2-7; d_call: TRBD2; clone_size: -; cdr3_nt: TGTGCCAGTAGTGCCTCGCTGGGGACTAGCGGCTCCTACGAGCAGTACTTC; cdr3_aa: CASSASLGTSGSYEQYF
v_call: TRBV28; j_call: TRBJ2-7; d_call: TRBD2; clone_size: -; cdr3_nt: TGTGCCAGCAGTCCCCTCGAAAGCGGGAGTTACGAGCAGTACTTC; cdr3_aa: CASSPLESGSYEQYF
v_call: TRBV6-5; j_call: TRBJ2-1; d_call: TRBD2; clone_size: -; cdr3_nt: TGTGCCAGCAACCAGGAACTAGCGGGAGGCTATGAGCAGTTCTTC; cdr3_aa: CASNQELAGGYEQFF
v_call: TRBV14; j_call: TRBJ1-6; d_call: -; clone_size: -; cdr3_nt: TGTGCCAGCAGCCAAGAGACCAGGGATTCACCCCTCCACTTT; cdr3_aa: CASSQETRDSPLHF
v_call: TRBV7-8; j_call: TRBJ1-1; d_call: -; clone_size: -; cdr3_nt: TGTGCCAGCAGCAAAGACAACGGATACACTGAAGCTTTCTTT; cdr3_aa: CASSKDNGYTEAFF
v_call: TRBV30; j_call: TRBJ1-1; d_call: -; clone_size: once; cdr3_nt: TGTGCCTGGATAGTAGGTGGGCAGGAAGCTTTCTTT; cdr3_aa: CAWIVGGQEAFF
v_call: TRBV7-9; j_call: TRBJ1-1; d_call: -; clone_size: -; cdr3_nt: TGTGCCAGCAGCTTTGATCGTACAGTTCGGAACACTGAAGCTTTCTTT; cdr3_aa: CASSFDRTVRNTEAFF
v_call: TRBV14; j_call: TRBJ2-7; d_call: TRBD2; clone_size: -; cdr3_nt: TGTGCCAGCAGCAGCGGGACTTCCCTGTCCTACGAGCAGTACTTC; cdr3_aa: CASSSGTSLSYEQYF
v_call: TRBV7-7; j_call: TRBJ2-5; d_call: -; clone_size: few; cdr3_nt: TGTGCTAGCAGCCCACAGGGGTCTAGCGGACAAGAGACCCAGTACTTC; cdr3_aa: CASSPQGSSGQETQYF
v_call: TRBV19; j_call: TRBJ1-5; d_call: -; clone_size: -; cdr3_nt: TGTGCCAGTTTAGAGGCGGCCTTTAGCAATCAGCCCCAGCATTTT; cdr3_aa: CASLEAAFSNQPQHF
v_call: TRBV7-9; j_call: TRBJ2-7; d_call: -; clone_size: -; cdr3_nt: TGTGCCAGCAGCTTAGGGACCTACGAGCAGTACTTC; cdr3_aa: CASSLGTYEQYF
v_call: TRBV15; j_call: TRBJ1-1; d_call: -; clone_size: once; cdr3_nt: TGTGCCACCAGCACAGGGTTGAACACTGAAGCTTTCTTT; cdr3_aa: CATSTGLNTEAFF
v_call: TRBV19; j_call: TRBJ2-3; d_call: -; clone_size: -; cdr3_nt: TGTGCCAGTAGTATAGGTCAGGGGAAAGGAGATACGCAGTATTTT; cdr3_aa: CASSIGQGKGDTQYF
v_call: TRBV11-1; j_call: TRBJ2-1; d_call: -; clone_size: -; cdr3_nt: TGTGCCAGCAGCGAAATAGGGTCCAGGGGCAATGAGCAGTTCTTC; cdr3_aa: CASSEIGSRGNEQFF
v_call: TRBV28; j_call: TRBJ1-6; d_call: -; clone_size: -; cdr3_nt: TGTGCCAGCAGTACTTTCTCAGGACAGATGAATTCACCCCTCCACTTT; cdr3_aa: CASSTFSGQMNSPLHF
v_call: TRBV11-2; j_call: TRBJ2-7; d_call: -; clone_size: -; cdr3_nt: TGTGCCAGCAGCTTAGGGGCAGCCCTCGAGCAGTACTTC; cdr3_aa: CASSLGAALEQYF